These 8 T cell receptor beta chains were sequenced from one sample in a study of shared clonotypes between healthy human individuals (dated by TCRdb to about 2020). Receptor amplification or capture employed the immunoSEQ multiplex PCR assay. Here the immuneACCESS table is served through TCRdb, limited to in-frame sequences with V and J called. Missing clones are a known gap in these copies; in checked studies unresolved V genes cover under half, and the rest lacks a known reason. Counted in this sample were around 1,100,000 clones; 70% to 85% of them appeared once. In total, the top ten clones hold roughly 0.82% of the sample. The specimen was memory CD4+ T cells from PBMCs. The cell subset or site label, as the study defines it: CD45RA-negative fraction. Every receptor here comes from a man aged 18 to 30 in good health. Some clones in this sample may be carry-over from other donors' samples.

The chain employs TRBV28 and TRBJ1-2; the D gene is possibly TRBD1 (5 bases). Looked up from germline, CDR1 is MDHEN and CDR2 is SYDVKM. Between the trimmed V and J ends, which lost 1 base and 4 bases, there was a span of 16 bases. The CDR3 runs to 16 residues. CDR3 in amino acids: CASSLLNSGSAYGYTF. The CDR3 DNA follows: TGTGCCAGCAGTTTATTAAATTCAGGGTCTGCCTATGGCTACACCTTC.

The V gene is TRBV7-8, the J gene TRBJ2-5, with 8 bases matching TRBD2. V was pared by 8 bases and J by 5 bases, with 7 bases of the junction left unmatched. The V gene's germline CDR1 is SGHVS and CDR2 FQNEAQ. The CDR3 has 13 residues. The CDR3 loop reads CASVQRGRETQYF. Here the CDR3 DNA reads TGTGCCAGCGTCCAGCGGGGGCGGGAGACCCAGTACTTC.

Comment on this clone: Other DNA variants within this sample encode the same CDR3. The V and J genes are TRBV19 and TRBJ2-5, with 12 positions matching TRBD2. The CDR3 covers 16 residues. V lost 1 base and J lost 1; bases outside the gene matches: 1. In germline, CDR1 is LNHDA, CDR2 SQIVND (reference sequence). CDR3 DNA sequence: TGTGCCAGTAGTATAGCACTAGCGGGAGGCCAAGAGACCCAGTACTTC. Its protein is CASSIALAGGQETQYF.

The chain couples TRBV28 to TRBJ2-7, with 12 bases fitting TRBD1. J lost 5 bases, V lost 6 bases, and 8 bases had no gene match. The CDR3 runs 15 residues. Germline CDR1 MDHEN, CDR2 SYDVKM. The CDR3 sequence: CASSPWDRGLDEQYF. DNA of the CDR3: TGTGCCAGCAGCCCCTGGGACAGGGGGCTTGACGAGCAGTACTTC.

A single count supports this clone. Here the CDR3 reads CAISEAGQGGVRAKLFF. In DNA, the CDR3 is TGTGCCATCAGTGAGGCGGGACAGGGGGGAGTTCGGGCAAAACTGTTTTTT. The chain has TRBV10-3 and TRBJ1-4; 11 positions agree with TRBD1. The CDR3 length is 17 residues. The trim removed 2 bases at V and 10 bases at J, leaving 12 bases unmatched. The germline gives CDR1 ENHRY, CDR2 SYGVKD.

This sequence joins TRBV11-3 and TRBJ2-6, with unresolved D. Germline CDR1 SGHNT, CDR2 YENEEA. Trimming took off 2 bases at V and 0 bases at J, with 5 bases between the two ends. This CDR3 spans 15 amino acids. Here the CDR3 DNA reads TGTGCCAGCAGCTTACGAACCTCTGGGGCCAACGTCCTGACTTTC. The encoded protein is CASSLRTSGANVLTF.

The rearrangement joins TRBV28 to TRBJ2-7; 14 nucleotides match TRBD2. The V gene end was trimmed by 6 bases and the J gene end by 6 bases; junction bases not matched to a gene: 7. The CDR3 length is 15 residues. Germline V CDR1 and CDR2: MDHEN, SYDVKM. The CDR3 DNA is TGTGCCAGCAGCGGGGGACTAGCGGGAGTAAGCGAGCAGTACTTC. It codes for CASSGGLAGVSEQYF.

The CDR3 here is CASSEEKTGITF. CDR3 coding DNA: TGTGCCAGCAGTGAAGAGAAAACAGGGATCACCTTC. The chain carries TRBV2 and TRBJ1-2; maybe TRBD1 (6 bases). V was pared by 1 base and J by 13 bases, with 13 bases between. The CDR3 runs 12 residues. Germline V CDR1 and CDR2: SNHLY, FYNNEI.